This note documents a single T cell receptor beta chain sequence. Antigen unknown. This entry comes from a study of CD8+CD57+ T cells in acquired aplastic anemia. The overall study: Isolated CD4+ and CD8+ cells, once sorted, yielded DNA averaging about 3.4 ug.

The CDR3 runs 12 residues. The ends were cut back, 4 bases at V and 7 bases at J, with 8 bases in the middle. The germline V gene encodes CDR1 SGHAT and CDR2 FQNNGV. Template material for TCR beta VDJ and CDR3 profiling consisted of genomic DNA. One entry per CDR3 protein, called by TCRdb with MiXCR from the reads. The sample includes a few hundred thousand distinct CDR3 sequences, about 59% of them seen just once. The study's findings and limits: Significant differences in CD8+ Simpson's diversity were not observed between patients and controls.

Material: sorted CD4+, CD8+, or CD8+CD57+ T cells (not recorded which) from PBMCs. The chain carries TRBV11-2 and TRBJ1-3, with no clear D. The sequence came from a human donor in good health. The CDR3 coding sequence is TGTGCCAGCAGCTCTGTCACGAACACCATATATTTT. Protein product: CASSSVTNTIYF.